The T cell receptor beta chain under discussion was sequenced for a study of blood T cell repertoires in COVID-19. The V end was cut by 10 bases, the J end by 2 bases, with 9 bases between. CDR3 length equals 12 residues. Measured with immunoSEQ multiplex PCR; TCRdb has only the in-frame clones, and not every one. The table records around 310,000 clones, over 75% of them present only once. The chain has TRBV12-3 or TRBV12-4 and TRBJ1-3, with D perhaps matching TRBD1 (5 bases). This TCR was recovered from a woman aged 45-59 years with active or convalescent COVID-19. Material: peripheral blood. In nucleotides, the CDR3 is TGTGCCACCGGGGGGGCTGGAAACACCATATATTTT. Its protein is CATGGAGNTIYF.